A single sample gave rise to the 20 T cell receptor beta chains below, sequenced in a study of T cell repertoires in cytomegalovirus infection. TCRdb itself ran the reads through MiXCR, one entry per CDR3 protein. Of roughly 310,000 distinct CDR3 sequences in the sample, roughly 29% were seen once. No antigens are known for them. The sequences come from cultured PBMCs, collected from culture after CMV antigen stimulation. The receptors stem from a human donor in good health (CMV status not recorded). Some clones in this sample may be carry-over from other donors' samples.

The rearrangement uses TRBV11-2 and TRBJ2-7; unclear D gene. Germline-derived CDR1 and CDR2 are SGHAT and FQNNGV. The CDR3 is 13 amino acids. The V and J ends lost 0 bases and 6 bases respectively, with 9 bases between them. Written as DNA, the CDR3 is TGTGCCAGCAGCTTAGACCCTACGGGCGAGCAGTACTTC. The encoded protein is CASSLDPTGEQYF.

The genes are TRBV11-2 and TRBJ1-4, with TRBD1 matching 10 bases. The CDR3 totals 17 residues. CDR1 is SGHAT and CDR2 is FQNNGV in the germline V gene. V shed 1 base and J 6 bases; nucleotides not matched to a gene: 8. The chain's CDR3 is CASSLVFGQGVDEKLFF. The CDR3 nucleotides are TGTGCCAGCAGCTTAGTCTTTGGACAGGGGGTAGATGAAAAACTGTTTTTT.

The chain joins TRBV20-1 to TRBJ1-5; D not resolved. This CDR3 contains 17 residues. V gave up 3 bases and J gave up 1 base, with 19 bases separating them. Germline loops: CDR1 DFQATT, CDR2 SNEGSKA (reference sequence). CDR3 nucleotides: TGCAGTGCTAGTGTCCCAGGCTCGGGGTTAAGCAATCAGCCCCAGCATTTT. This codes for CSASVPGSGLSNQPQHF.

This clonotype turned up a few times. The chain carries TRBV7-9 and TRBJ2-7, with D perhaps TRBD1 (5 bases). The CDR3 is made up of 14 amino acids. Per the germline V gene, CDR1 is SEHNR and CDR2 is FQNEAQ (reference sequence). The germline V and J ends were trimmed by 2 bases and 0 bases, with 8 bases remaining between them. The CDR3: CASSLKGNSYEQYF. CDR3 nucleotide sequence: TGTGCCAGCAGCTTAAAGGGGAACTCCTACGAGCAGTACTTC.

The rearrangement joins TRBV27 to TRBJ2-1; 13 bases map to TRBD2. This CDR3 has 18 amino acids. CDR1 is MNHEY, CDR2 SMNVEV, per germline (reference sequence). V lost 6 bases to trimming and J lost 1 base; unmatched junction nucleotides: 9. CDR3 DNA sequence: TGTGCCAGCAGCCGCCAAGGGACTAGCGGGGTATCCTACAATGAGCAGTTCTTC. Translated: CASSRQGTSGVSYNEQFF.

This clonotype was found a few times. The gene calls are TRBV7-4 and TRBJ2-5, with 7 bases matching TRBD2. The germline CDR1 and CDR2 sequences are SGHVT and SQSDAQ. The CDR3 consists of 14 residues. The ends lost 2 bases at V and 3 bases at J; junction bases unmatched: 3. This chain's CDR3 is CASSLPTSEETQYF. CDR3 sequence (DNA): TGTGCCAGCAGCTTACCAACTAGCGAAGAGACCCAGTACTTC.

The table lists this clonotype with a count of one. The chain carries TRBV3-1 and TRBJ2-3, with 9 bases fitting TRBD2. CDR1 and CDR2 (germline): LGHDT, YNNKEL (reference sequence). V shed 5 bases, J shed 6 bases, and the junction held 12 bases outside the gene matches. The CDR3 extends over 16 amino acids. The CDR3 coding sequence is TGTGCCAGCAGCTCAAGTCTAGCGGGGTTAGGCGATACGCAGTATTTT. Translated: CASSSSLAGLGDTQYF.

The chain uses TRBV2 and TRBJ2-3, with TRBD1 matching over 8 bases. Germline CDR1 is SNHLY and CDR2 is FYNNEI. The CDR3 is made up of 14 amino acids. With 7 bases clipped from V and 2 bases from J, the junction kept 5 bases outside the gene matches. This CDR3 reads CASKEGQVTDTQYF. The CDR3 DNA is TGTGCCAGCAAGGAGGGACAGGTCACAGATACGCAGTATTTT.

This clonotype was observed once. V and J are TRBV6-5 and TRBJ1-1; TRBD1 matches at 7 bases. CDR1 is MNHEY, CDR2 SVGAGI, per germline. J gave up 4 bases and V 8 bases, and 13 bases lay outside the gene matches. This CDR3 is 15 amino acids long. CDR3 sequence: CASYRGQLTVTEAFF. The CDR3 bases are TGTGCCAGCTACCGGGGACAGCTTACCGTCACTGAAGCTTTCTTT.

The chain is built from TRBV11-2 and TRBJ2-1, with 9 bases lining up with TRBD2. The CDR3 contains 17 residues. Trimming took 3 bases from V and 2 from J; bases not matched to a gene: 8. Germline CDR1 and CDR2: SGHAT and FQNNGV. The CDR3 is CASSFSGRIPAYNEQFF. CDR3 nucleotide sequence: TGTGCCAGCAGCTTCAGCGGGAGGATCCCCGCCTACAATGAGCAGTTCTTC. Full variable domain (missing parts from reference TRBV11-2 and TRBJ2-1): EAGVAQSPRYKIIEKRQSVAFWCNPISGHATLYWYQQILGQGPKLLIQFQNNGVVDDSQLPKDRFSAERLKGVDSTLKIQPAKLEDSAVYLCASSFSGRIPAYNEQFFGPGTRLTVL.

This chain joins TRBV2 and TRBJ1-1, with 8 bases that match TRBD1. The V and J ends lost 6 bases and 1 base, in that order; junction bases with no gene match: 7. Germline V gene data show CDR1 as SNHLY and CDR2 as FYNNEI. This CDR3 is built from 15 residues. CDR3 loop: CASRDRGTGNTEAFF. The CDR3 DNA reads TGTGCCAGCAGGGACCGAGGGACAGGGAACACTGAAGCTTTCTTT.

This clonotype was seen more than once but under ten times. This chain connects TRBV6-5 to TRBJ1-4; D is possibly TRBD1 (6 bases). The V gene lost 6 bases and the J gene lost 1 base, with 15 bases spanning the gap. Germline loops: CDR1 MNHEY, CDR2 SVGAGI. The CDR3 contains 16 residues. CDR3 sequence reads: CASSRGTLGTNEKLFF. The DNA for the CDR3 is TGTGCCAGCAGCCGCGGGACACTCGGAACTAATGAAAAACTGTTTTTT.

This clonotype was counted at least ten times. The CDR3 is CASSSSRGVLQPQHF. CDR3 nucleotides: TGTGCCAGCAGCTCTAGTCGGGGGGTCCTACAGCCCCAGCATTTT. The chain links TRBV7-8 to TRBJ1-5, with D possibly matching TRBD1 (5 bases). This CDR3 is built from 15 residues. V was cut by 4 bases and J by 7 bases, with 17 bases left in between. Germline V gene data show CDR1 as SGHVS and CDR2 as FQNEAQ.

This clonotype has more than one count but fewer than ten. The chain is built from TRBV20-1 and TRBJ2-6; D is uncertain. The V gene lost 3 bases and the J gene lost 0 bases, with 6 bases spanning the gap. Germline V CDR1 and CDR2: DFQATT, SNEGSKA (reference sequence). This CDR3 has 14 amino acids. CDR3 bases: TGCAGTGCTAGTGGATTCTCTGGGGCCAACGTCCTGACTTTC. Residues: CSASGFSGANVLTF.

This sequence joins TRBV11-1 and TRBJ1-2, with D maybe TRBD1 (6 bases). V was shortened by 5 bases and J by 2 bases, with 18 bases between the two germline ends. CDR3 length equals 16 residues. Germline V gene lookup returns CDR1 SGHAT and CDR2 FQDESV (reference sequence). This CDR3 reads CASSAPGTPTNYGYTF. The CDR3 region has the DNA TGTGCCAGCAGCGCCCCCGGGACACCAACCAACTATGGCTACACCTTC.

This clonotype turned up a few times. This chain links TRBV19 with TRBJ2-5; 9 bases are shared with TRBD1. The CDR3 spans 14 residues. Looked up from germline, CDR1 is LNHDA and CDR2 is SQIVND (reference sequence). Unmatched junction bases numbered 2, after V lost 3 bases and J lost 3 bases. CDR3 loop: CASSMTGGKETQYF. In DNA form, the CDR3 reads TGTGCCAGTAGTATGACAGGGGGGAAAGAGACCCAGTACTTC.

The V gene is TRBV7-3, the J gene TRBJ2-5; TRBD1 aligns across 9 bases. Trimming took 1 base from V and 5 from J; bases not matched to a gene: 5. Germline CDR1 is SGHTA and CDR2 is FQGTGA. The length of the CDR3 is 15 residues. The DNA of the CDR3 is TGTGCCAGCAGCTTAAACAGGGGGCGCGGGGAGACCCAGTACTTC. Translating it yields CASSLNRGRGETQYF.

For the CDR3, the DNA is TGTGCCACCCAGGAAGGGCAGGGGGCGGCAGATACGCAGTATTTT. Amino acid sequence: CATQEGQGAADTQYF. The chain joins TRBV2 to TRBJ2-3; 8 nucleotides line up with TRBD1. This CDR3 region has 15 residues. Germline CDR1 SNHLY, CDR2 FYNNEI. After removal of 10 bases from V and 4 bases from J, the junction contained 13 bases not matched to a gene.

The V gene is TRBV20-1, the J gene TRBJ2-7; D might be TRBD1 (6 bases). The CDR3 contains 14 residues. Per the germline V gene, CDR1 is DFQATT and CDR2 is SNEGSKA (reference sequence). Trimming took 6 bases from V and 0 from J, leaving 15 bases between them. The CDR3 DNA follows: TGCAGTGCCAACTCCGGGACACCCTCCTACGAGCAGTACTTC. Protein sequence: CSANSGTPSYEQYF.

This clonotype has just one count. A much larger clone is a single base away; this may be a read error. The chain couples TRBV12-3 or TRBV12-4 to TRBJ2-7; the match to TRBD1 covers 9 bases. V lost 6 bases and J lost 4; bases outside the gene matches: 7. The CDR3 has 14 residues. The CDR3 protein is CASSTGTGQYEQYF. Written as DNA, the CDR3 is TGTGCCAGCAGCACCGGGACAGGGCAATACGAGCAGTACTTC.